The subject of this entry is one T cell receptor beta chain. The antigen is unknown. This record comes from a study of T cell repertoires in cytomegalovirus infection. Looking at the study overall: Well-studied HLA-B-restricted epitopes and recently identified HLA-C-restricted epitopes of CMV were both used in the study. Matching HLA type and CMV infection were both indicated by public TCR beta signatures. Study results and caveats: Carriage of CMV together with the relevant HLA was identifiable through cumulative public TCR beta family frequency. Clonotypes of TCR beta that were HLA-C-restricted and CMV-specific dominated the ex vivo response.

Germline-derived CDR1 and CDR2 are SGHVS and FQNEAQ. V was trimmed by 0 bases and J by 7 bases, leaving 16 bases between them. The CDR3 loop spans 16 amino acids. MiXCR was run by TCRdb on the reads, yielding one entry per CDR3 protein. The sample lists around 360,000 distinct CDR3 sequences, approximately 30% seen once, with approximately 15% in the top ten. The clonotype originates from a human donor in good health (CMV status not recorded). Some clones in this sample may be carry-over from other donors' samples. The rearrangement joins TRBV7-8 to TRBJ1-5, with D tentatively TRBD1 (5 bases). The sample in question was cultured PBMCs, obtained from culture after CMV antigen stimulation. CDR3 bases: TGTGCCAGCAGCTTAGCGGGAGGGGTAGTCGGACAGCCCCAGCATTTT. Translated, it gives CASSLAGGVVGQPQHF.